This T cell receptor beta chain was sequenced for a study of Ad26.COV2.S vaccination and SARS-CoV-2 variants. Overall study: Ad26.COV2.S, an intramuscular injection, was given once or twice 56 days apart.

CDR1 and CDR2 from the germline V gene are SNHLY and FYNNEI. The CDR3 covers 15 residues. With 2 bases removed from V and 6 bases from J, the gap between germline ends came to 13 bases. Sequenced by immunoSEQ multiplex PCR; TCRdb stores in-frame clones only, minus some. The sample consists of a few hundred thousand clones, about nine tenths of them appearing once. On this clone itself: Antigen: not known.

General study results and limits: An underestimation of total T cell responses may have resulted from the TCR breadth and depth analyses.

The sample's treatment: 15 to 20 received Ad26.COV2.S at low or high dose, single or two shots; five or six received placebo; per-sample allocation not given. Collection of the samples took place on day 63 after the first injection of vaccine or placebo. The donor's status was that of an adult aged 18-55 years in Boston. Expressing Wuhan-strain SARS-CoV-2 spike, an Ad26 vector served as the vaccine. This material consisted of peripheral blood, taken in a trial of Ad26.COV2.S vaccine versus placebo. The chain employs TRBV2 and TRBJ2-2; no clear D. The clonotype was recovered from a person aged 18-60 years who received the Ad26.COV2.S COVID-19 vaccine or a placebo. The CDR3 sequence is CASSEWVPRAGELFF. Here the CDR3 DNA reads TGTGCCAGCAGTGAATGGGTCCCTAGAGCCGGGGAGCTGTTTTTT.